Each of the 23 T cell receptor beta chains below was sequenced from the same sample in a study of cytotoxic CD8 clonotypes in ibrutinib-treated CLL. TCRdb keeps only in-frame clones here, not all; method: immunoSEQ multiplex PCR. Of roughly 200,000 clones listed, approximately 68% are singletons. Material: PBMCs, obtained after 24 months of ibrutinib treatment. The origin of the receptors is a human donor with chronic lymphocytic leukemia.

The chain recombines TRBV19 with TRBJ1-5; D is perhaps TRBD1 (6 bases). The CDR3 loop spans 13 amino acids. CDR1 is LNHDA and CDR2 is SQIVND in the germline V gene (reference sequence). V was pared by 4 bases and J by 7 bases, with 11 bases between. This CDR3 reads CASSNRVGQPQHF. The CDR3 DNA reads TGTGCCAGTAGTAACAGGGTAGGGCAGCCCCAGCATTTT. Using reference TRBV19 and TRBJ1-5 for the parts outside the CDR3, the full variable domain is DGGITQSPKYLFRKEGQNVTLSCEQNLNHDAMYWYRQDPGQGLRLIYYSQIVNDFQKGDIAEGYSVSREKKESFPLTVTSAQKNPTAFYLCASSNRVGQPQHFGDGTRLSIL.

This chain joins TRBV7-2 and TRBJ2-7; TRBD1 or TRBD2 may be the D gene (6 bases each). V lost 1 base, J lost 6 bases, and 10 bases lay in between. Germline CDR1 SGHTA, CDR2 FQGNSA. The CDR3 has 13 amino acids. The CDR3 sequence is CASSLDREAEQYF. The CDR3 nucleotides read TGTGCCAGCAGCTTAGACAGGGAGGCCGAGCAGTACTTC.

This chain links TRBV4-2 with TRBJ2-7, with 8 bases identical to TRBD1. CDR1 and CDR2 from the germline V gene are LGHNA and YNFKEQ. The CDR3 sequence is 15 residues long. J lost 4 bases, V lost 0 bases, and 5 bases had no gene match. The CDR3 DNA sequence: TGTGCCAGCAGCCAAGATTTCCAGGGGGCTTACGAGCAGTACTTC. Its protein product is CASSQDFQGAYEQYF.

The V call is TRBV4-3, the J call TRBJ2-7; D possibly corresponds to TRBD1 (5 bases). The CDR3 is made up of 16 amino acids. The V gene's germline CDR1 is LGHNA and CDR2 YSLEER. V was shortened by 1 base and J by 5 bases, with 18 bases between the two germline ends. Here the CDR3 DNA reads TGCGCCAGCAGCCAAGCGTACGCAGGGTTCATGGACGAGCAGTACTTC. Translated: CASSQAYAGFMDEQYF.

This chain uses TRBV13 with TRBJ1-4; weak D call: TRBD1 (6 bases). The CDR3 covers 15 residues. Germline V gives CDR1 PRHDT, CDR2 FYEKMQ (reference sequence). V lost 5 bases and J 0 bases, leaving 10 bases between the germline ends. The CDR3 nucleotides are TGTGCCAGCAGCCCGACAGGTGCAACTAATGAAAAACTGTTTTTT. Translating gives CASSPTGATNEKLFF. Full variable domain (remainder filled in from reference TRBV13 and TRBJ1-4): AAGVIQSPRHLIKEKRETATLKCYPIPRHDTVYWYQQGPGQDPQFLISFYEKMQSDKGSIPDRFSAQQFSDYHSELNMSSLELGDSALYFCASSPTGATNEKLFFGSGTQLSVL.

V and J are TRBV28 and TRBJ1-2; perhaps TRBD1 as D (5 bases). The V and J ends lost 6 bases and 5 bases respectively, with 13 bases between them. In germline, CDR1 is MDHEN, CDR2 SYDVKM. The CDR3 runs to 13 residues. CDR3 protein: CASRAGREYGYTF. DNA for the CDR3: TGTGCCAGCAGGGCGGGCAGGGAATATGGCTACACCTTC.

This CDR3 reads CASSRPGGAAIEQFF. DNA for the CDR3: TGCGCCAGCAGCCGGCCGGGGGGCGCCGCAATAGAGCAGTTCTTC. This chain uses TRBV4-1 with TRBJ2-1, with a weak D call TRBD2 (7 bases). CDR1 MGHRA and CDR2 YSYEKL come from the germline V gene. There are 15 residues in the CDR3. V shed 4 bases and J shed 10 bases, with 20 bases lying between them.

About this clone: This CDR3 is also generated by other DNA sequences in the sample. The chain employs TRBV7-2 and TRBJ2-1, with 8 bases identical to TRBD1. The CDR3 consists of 15 residues. The V gene's germline CDR1 is SGHTA and CDR2 FQGNSA. V lost 1 base and J lost 7; bases outside the gene matches: 6. The CDR3 reads CASSLGQGAQNEQFF. The DNA of the CDR3 is TGTGCCAGCAGCTTAGGGCAGGGGGCGCAGAATGAGCAGTTCTTC.

The chain is built from TRBV30 and TRBJ2-1, with 10 bases aligning to TRBD2. CDR3 size: 16 residues. V lost 0 bases and J lost 9; bases outside the gene matches: 11. The germline V gene has CDR1 GTSNPN and CDR2 SVGIG (reference sequence). CDR3 bases: TGTGCCTGGAGTGTACGGTGGCTAGCGGGAGATCGTGAGCAGTTCTTC. Amino acid sequence: CAWSVRWLAGDREQFF.

The rearrangement links TRBV5-6 to TRBJ2-3; 7 bases are shared with TRBD2. CDR3 size: 15 residues. Per germline, CDR1 SGHDT and CDR2 YYEEEE. J was trimmed by 2 bases and V by 2 bases; bases with no gene match: 5. The CDR3 spells CASSFLAELTDTQYF. DNA for the CDR3: TGTGCCAGCAGCTTCCTAGCGGAGCTCACAGATACGCAGTATTTT. Together with reference TRBV5-6 and TRBJ2-3, the CDR3 gives the full variable domain: DAGVTQSPTHLIKTRGQQVTLRCSPKSGHDTVSWYQQALGQGPQFIFQYYEEEERQRGNFPDRFSGHQFPNYSSELNVNALLLGDSALYLCASSFLAELTDTQYFGPGTRLTVL.

The rearrangement joins TRBV6-5 to TRBJ2-7, with a possible D match to TRBD2 (5 bases). The length of the CDR3 is 16 residues. CDR1 and CDR2 (germline): MNHEY, SVGAGI. V lost 2 bases and J lost 3, with 17 bases in between. CDR3 in DNA: TGTGCCAGCAGTTACCCCGGACTGTATATGAACTACGAGCAGTACTTC. Its translation: CASSYPGLYMNYEQYF.

The J gene is TRBJ2-3, the V gene TRBV5-8; 10 bases are a match to TRBD2. Germline V lookup: CDR1 SGHTS, CDR2 YDEGEE. V gave up 0 bases and J gave up 2 bases; unmatched junction bases: 12. The CDR3 extends over 19 amino acids. The CDR3 nucleotides are TGTGCCAGCAGCTTGGGTTTAGCGGGAGGACCTACCTACACAGATACGCAGTATTTT. It translates to CASSLGLAGGPTYTDTQYF.

The chain has TRBV10-2 and TRBJ2-7, with D perhaps matching TRBD1 (5 bases). CDR1 is WSHSY and CDR2 is SAAADI in the germline V gene. With 1 base removed from V and 5 bases from J, the gap between germline ends came to 18 bases. The CDR3 contains 16 residues. CDR3: CASSEWKGATADEQYF. CDR3 coding DNA: TGCGCCAGCAGTGAGTGGAAGGGCGCGACAGCCGACGAGCAGTACTTC.

The V call is TRBV29-1, the J call TRBJ2-2, with D possibly matching TRBD2 (5 bases). Germline V CDR1 and CDR2: SQVTM, ANQGSEA. Trimming removed 6 bases from V and 6 bases from J, with 14 bases in between. The CDR3 has 13 residues. CDR3 region: CSVDGGYAGELFF. CDR3 sequence (DNA): TGCAGCGTGGACGGCGGGTACGCCGGGGAGCTGTTTTTT.

This clone was counted a few times. DNA for the CDR3: TGCGCCAGCAGTGAGAGTGGCAGACCCACCGAGCAGTACTTC. It specifies CASSESGRPTEQYF. This chain links TRBV10-1 with TRBJ2-7; D not certain. The CDR3 sequence is 14 residues long. The germline CDR1 and CDR2 sequences are WNHNN and SYGVQD (reference sequence). V was pared by 2 bases and J by 6 bases, with 14 bases between.

This chain joins TRBV5-4 and TRBJ2-1; the D call may be TRBD1 or TRBD2 (5 bases each). The CDR3 consists of 15 residues. Trimming pared 4 bases from V and 0 bases from J, leaving 11 bases between. Germline loops: CDR1 SGHNT, CDR2 YYREEE (reference sequence). The CDR3 DNA sequence: TGTGCCAGCAGCACGGGGCTAATCTCCTACAATGAGCAGTTCTTC. Translated, it gives CASSTGLISYNEQFF.

The rearrangement uses TRBV4-3 and TRBJ1-1; 7 positions agree with TRBD1. Trimming removed 0 bases from V and 1 base from J; junction bases left unmatched: 5. The germline V gene has CDR1 LGHNA and CDR2 YSLEER. The CDR3 loop spans 16 amino acids. This chain's CDR3 is CASSQDLGQRNTEAFF. CDR3 nucleotide sequence: TGCGCCAGCAGCCAAGATTTGGGACAGAGGAACACTGAAGCTTTCTTT.

This clone has more than one count but fewer than ten. The chain is built from TRBV27 and TRBJ2-7; the match to TRBD1 covers 8 bases. CDR1 MNHEY and CDR2 SMNVEV come from the germline V gene (reference sequence). The CDR3 has 13 amino acids. Losses at the gene ends were 10 bases for V and 3 bases for J; bases not matched to a gene: 8. The CDR3, as DNA: TGTGCCACCTCCCCAGGGGGCGGCTACGAGCAGTACTTC. Encoded protein: CATSPGGGYEQYF.

The chain combines TRBV30 with TRBJ2-7; TRBD2 aligns across 7 bases. This CDR3 has 13 residues. CDR1 and CDR2 (germline): GTSNPN, SVGIG (reference sequence). The V segment lost 1 base and the J segment 4 bases; nucleotides outside the gene matches: 4. The DNA for the CDR3 is TGTGCCTGGAGTGGGGAGGGGCCATACGAGCAGTACTTC. Its translation is CAWSGEGPYEQYF.

This chain joins TRBV6-4 and TRBJ1-1; D is ambiguous. Germline lookup yields CDR1 MRHNA and CDR2 SNTAGT. Trimming left V 3 bases short and J 4 bases short, with 15 bases between. The CDR3 runs 15 residues. CDR3: CASSEELNSVTEAFF. CDR3 nucleotide sequence: TGTGCCAGCAGTGAAGAGTTGAACTCTGTCACTGAAGCTTTCTTT.

The rearrangement links TRBV7-2 to TRBJ2-7, with 8 positions matching TRBD2. The trim removed 5 bases at V and 0 bases at J, leaving 3 bases unmatched. The CDR3 extends over 14 amino acids. CDR1 is SGHTA, CDR2 FQGNSA, per germline. CDR3 amino acids: CASSPAGASYEQYF. The CDR3 nucleotides are TGTGCCAGCAGCCCAGCGGGGGCCTCCTACGAGCAGTACTTC.

The chain employs TRBV18 and TRBJ2-7; D assignment may be TRBD1 or TRBD2 (5 bases each). Germline V gene sequence: CDR1 KGHSH, CDR2 LQKENI. Deletions cut 2 bases from V and 4 bases from J, with 12 bases between. This CDR3 contains 14 residues. CDR3 bases: TGTGCCAGCTCACCAAACCGGGGCCGATACGAGCAGTACTTC. Residues: CASSPNRGRYEQYF.

V is TRBV7-2 and J is TRBJ2-5; 7 bases agree with TRBD2. V lost 8 bases to trimming and J lost 4 bases; unmatched junction nucleotides: 4. This CDR3 has 12 residues. CDR1 and CDR2 (germline): SGHTA, FQGNSA. The CDR3 bases are TGTGCCAGCTCGGGAGGAGGAGAGACCCAGTACTTC. Protein: CASSGGGETQYF.